This T cell receptor (beta chain) came from a study of cytomegalovirus exposure and HLA in healthy donors. Points from the study as a whole: Judged likely to be a sequencing artifact was a cluster of highly shared sequence variants.

The PCR used 60 Vbeta and 13 Jbeta primers. Here immunoSEQ multiplex PCR was the method, and the copy in TCRdb shows in-frame clones only, minus some. Recorded here are around 97,000 clones; the top ten clones represent approximately 3.7%. Worth noting for this clone: Antigen unknown. The junction departs from germline at one end; a sequencing error may be responsible.

The CDR3 sequence is 14 residues long. Germline values: CDR1 MNHEY, CDR2 SMNVEV (reference sequence). The sample comprised PBMCs. V and J are TRBV27 and TRBJ2-3, with a tentative D call TRBD2 (5 bases). The clonotype comes from a man aged 40-49 years in good health and CMV-seronegative. CDR3 sequence: CASGLRAETDTQYF. CDR3 in DNA: TGTGCCAGCGGTTTACGAGCGGAAACAGATACGCAGTATTTT.